These T cell receptor beta chains were read from a single sample in a study of T cell changes during pregnancy in multiple sclerosis. The assay was immunoSEQ multiplex PCR, and TCRdb's table has in-frame clones only and misses some. The data show 35,000 or so clones, 88% seen once. The sample in question was CD4+ T cells from peripheral blood mononuclear cells, obtained before pregnancy. The source is a female donor with multiple sclerosis, enrolled in a pregnancy study. Each CDR3 is given with its conserved first and last residue. The order of the fields is CDR3 protein, CDR3 DNA, D gene, J gene, clone size, V gene. A D gene is named only where the DNA matches it firmly. Only some rows state a clone size, as once, few, many or a class for expanded clones.

cdr3_aa: CASMAGKGNQPQHF; cdr3_nt: TGTGCCAGCATGGCCGGAAAGGGGAATCAGCCCCAGCATTTT; d_call: NA; j_call: TRBJ1-5; clone_size: NA; v_call: TRBV6-1
cdr3_aa: CASSVGPAGGYEQYF; cdr3_nt: TGTGCCAGCAGCGTAGGCCCAGCGGGGGGATACGAGCAGTACTTC; d_call: TRBD2; j_call: TRBJ2-7; clone_size: NA; v_call: TRBV9
cdr3_aa: CAWSPTGSPYEQYF; cdr3_nt: TGTGCCTGGAGCCCGACAGGGTCCCCCTACGAGCAGTACTTC; d_call: TRBD1; j_call: TRBJ2-7; clone_size: NA; v_call: TRBV30
cdr3_aa: CASSFSGADTEAFF; cdr3_nt: TGTGCCAGCAGCTTTTCAGGTGCTGACACTGAAGCTTTCTTT; d_call: NA; j_call: TRBJ1-1; clone_size: NA; v_call: TRBV7-9
cdr3_aa: CASSPQGAGGYYEQYF; cdr3_nt: TGTGCCAGTAGTCCCCAAGGGGCGGGAGGTTACTACGAGCAGTACTTC; d_call: TRBD2; j_call: TRBJ2-7; clone_size: NA; v_call: TRBV19
cdr3_aa: CASSEGGQASYEQYF; cdr3_nt: TGCGCCAGCAGTGAAGGGGGACAGGCGAGCTACGAGCAGTACTTC; d_call: TRBD1; j_call: TRBJ2-7; clone_size: NA; v_call: TRBV10-1
cdr3_aa: CASSFSGTGSTDTQYF; cdr3_nt: TGCGCCAGCAGCTTCTCCGGGACAGGGAGCACAGATACGCAGTATTTT; d_call: TRBD1; j_call: TRBJ2-3; clone_size: NA; v_call: TRBV5-1
cdr3_aa: CASSRDRVSPLHF; cdr3_nt: TGTGCCAGCAGTAGGGACAGGGTCTCACCCCTCCACTTT; d_call: TRBD1; j_call: TRBJ1-6; clone_size: NA; v_call: TRBV28
cdr3_aa: CASSRDRAGANVLTF; cdr3_nt: TGTGCCAGCAGCCGGGACAGGGCTGGGGCCAACGTCCTGACTTTC; d_call: TRBD1; j_call: TRBJ2-6; clone_size: NA; v_call: TRBV25-1
cdr3_aa: CASSASATWETDTQYF; cdr3_nt: TGTGCCAGCAGCGCGTCGGCGACGTGGGAGACAGATACGCAGTATTTT; d_call: NA; j_call: TRBJ2-3; clone_size: NA; v_call: TRBV5-4
cdr3_aa: CASSGTGVNEQYF; cdr3_nt: TGTGCCAGCAGTGGGACAGGGGTCAACGAGCAGTACTTC; d_call: TRBD1; j_call: TRBJ2-7; clone_size: NA; v_call: TRBV2
cdr3_aa: CASSPMEQGEDEQFF; cdr3_nt: TGTGCCAGCTCACCAATGGAACAGGGTGAGGATGAGCAGTTCTTC; d_call: NA; j_call: TRBJ2-1; clone_size: once; v_call: TRBV18
cdr3_aa: CASSGLGLNEQFF; cdr3_nt: TGCGCCAGCAGTGGCCTCGGACTAAATGAGCAGTTCTTC; d_call: NA; j_call: TRBJ2-1; clone_size: NA; v_call: TRBV10-1
cdr3_aa: CASSRGGTGDTQYF; cdr3_nt: TGTGCTAGCAGCCGCGGAGGGACAGGAGATACGCAGTATTTT; d_call: TRBD1; j_call: TRBJ2-3; clone_size: NA; v_call: TRBV7-7
cdr3_aa: CASGMKAGQYF; cdr3_nt: TGTGCCAGCGGAATGAAGGCCGGGCAGTACTTC; d_call: NA; j_call: TRBJ2-5; clone_size: NA; v_call: TRBV2
cdr3_aa: CASSAGLAVDTQYF; cdr3_nt: TGTGCCAGCAGTGCCGGACTAGCTGTAGATACGCAGTATTTT; d_call: TRBD2; j_call: TRBJ2-3; clone_size: once; v_call: TRBV2
cdr3_aa: CASSLFPRETRKIAKNIQYF; cdr3_nt: TGTGCCAGCAGTTTATTTCCGCGGGAGACAAGGAAGATAGCCAAAAACATTCAGTACTTC; d_call: TRBD2; j_call: TRBJ2-4; clone_size: NA; v_call: TRBV28
cdr3_aa: CASSLALNRQGTDGYTF; cdr3_nt: TGCGCCAGCAGCTTGGCCCTAAACCGACAGGGGACGGACGGCTACACCTTC; d_call: TRBD1; j_call: TRBJ1-2; clone_size: NA; v_call: TRBV5-1
cdr3_aa: CASSLTLRGTGNNEQFF; cdr3_nt: TGTGCCAGCAGTTTAACTCTTAGGGGGACAGGGAACAATGAGCAGTTCTTC; d_call: TRBD1; j_call: TRBJ2-1; clone_size: NA; v_call: TRBV28
cdr3_aa: CASSLWEPPYEQYF; cdr3_nt: TGCGCCAGCAGCTTGTGGGAGCCCCCCTACGAGCAGTACTTC; d_call: NA; j_call: TRBJ2-7; clone_size: NA; v_call: TRBV5-1
cdr3_aa: CASSLLPGRAYEQYF; cdr3_nt: TGTGCCAGCAGTTTACTCCCGGGAAGGGCCTACGAGCAGTACTTC; d_call: NA; j_call: TRBJ2-7; clone_size: NA; v_call: TRBV27
cdr3_aa: CASSRQGAGEKLFF; cdr3_nt: TGTGCCAGCAGCAGACAGGGGGCTGGTGAAAAACTGTTTTTT; d_call: TRBD1; j_call: TRBJ1-4; clone_size: NA; v_call: TRBV7-2
cdr3_aa: CASVGLAGGKMGRGEQFF; cdr3_nt: TGTGCCAGTGTTGGGCTAGCGGGAGGGAAGATGGGCCGGGGTGAGCAGTTCTTC; d_call: TRBD2; j_call: TRBJ2-1; clone_size: NA; v_call: TRBV19
cdr3_aa: CASSLGSGRTETQYF; cdr3_nt: TGCGCCAGCAGCTTGGGTAGCGGGAGAACTGAGACCCAGTACTTC; d_call: TRBD2; j_call: TRBJ2-5; clone_size: NA; v_call: TRBV5-1
cdr3_aa: CASSFLAGSYEQYF; cdr3_nt: TGTGCCAGCAGTTTTCTAGCGGGCTCCTACGAGCAGTACTTC; d_call: TRBD2; j_call: TRBJ2-7; clone_size: NA; v_call: TRBV27
cdr3_aa: CASSGTGFNIYF; cdr3_nt: TGTGCCAGCTCCGGGACAGGTTTTAACATATATTTT; d_call: TRBD1; j_call: TRBJ1-3; clone_size: NA; v_call: TRBV6-5
cdr3_aa: CASNRGGWNTEAFF; cdr3_nt: TGTGCCAGCAATAGGGGAGGCTGGAACACTGAAGCTTTCTTT; d_call: NA; j_call: TRBJ1-1; clone_size: NA; v_call: TRBV25-1
cdr3_aa: CASSEEETGEQFF; cdr3_nt: TGTGCCAGCAGTGAAGAGGAGACGGGTGAGCAGTTCTTC; d_call: NA; j_call: TRBJ2-1; clone_size: NA; v_call: TRBV2
cdr3_aa: CASSYRDRVGTDTQYF; cdr3_nt: TGTGCCAGCAGTTACCGGGACAGGGTAGGCACAGATACGCAGTATTTT; d_call: TRBD1; j_call: TRBJ2-3; clone_size: NA; v_call: TRBV6-5
cdr3_aa: CASSLVGGASSYNEQFF; cdr3_nt: TGTGCCAGCAGCTTAGTAGGCGGAGCCAGCTCCTACAATGAGCAGTTCTTC; d_call: NA; j_call: TRBJ2-1; clone_size: NA; v_call: TRBV11-3
cdr3_aa: CASSEPAGQGREAFF; cdr3_nt: TGTGCCAGCAGCGAACCCGCGGGACAGGGGCGTGAAGCTTTCTTT; d_call: TRBD1; j_call: TRBJ1-1; clone_size: NA; v_call: TRBV27
cdr3_aa: CAWSGRSGFGQPQHF; cdr3_nt: TGTGCCTGGAGTGGCCGGTCAGGGTTTGGGCAGCCCCAGCATTTT; d_call: NA; j_call: TRBJ1-5; clone_size: NA; v_call: TRBV30
cdr3_aa: CASRGTSGGGINEQFF; cdr3_nt: TGCGCCAGCAGGGGGACTAGCGGAGGAGGGATTAATGAGCAGTTCTTC; d_call: TRBD2; j_call: TRBJ2-1; clone_size: NA; v_call: TRBV10-1
cdr3_aa: CAWSRTSVRTDTQYF; cdr3_nt: TGTGCCTGGAGTCGGACTAGCGTACGCACAGATACGCAGTATTTT; d_call: TRBD2; j_call: TRBJ2-3; clone_size: NA; v_call: TRBV30
cdr3_aa: CASSRGQGIAKNIQYF; cdr3_nt: TGTGCCAGCAGCCGGGGACAGGGAATAGCCAAAAACATTCAGTACTTC; d_call: TRBD1; j_call: TRBJ2-4; clone_size: NA; v_call: TRBV7-8
cdr3_aa: CSVDSGGETQYF; cdr3_nt: TGCAGCGTTGATAGCGGGGGGGAGACCCAGTACTTC; d_call: TRBD2; j_call: TRBJ2-5; clone_size: once; v_call: TRBV29-1
cdr3_aa: CASRPARLGETQYF; cdr3_nt: TGTGCCAGCAGACCTGCGAGACTAGGGGAGACCCAGTACTTC; d_call: NA; j_call: TRBJ2-5; clone_size: NA; v_call: TRBV2
cdr3_aa: CASGAEGAHYGYTF; cdr3_nt: TGTGCCAGCGGCGCTGAAGGGGCCCACTATGGCTACACCTTC; d_call: NA; j_call: TRBJ1-2; clone_size: once; v_call: TRBV28
cdr3_aa: CASTSWGQESPEAFF; cdr3_nt: TGTGCCAGCACCTCGTGGGGACAGGAATCCCCTGAAGCTTTCTTT; d_call: TRBD1; j_call: TRBJ1-1; clone_size: NA; v_call: TRBV11-2
cdr3_aa: CASSLGGLADSYNEQFF; cdr3_nt: TGTGCCAGCAGCTTGGGCGGGCTAGCGGACTCCTACAATGAGCAGTTCTTC; d_call: TRBD2; j_call: TRBJ2-1; clone_size: NA; v_call: TRBV5-4
cdr3_aa: CASSSLGGQGVNTEAFF; cdr3_nt: TGTGCCAGCAGCTCCCTTGGGGGTCAGGGGGTTAACACTGAAGCTTTCTTT; d_call: TRBD1; j_call: TRBJ1-1; clone_size: NA; v_call: TRBV7-3
cdr3_aa: CASSELAGGSYEQYF; cdr3_nt: TGTGCCAGCAGTGAACTAGCGGGTGGCTCCTACGAGCAGTACTTC; d_call: TRBD2; j_call: TRBJ2-7; clone_size: NA; v_call: TRBV6-4
cdr3_aa: CASSKLTAYEQYF; cdr3_nt: TGTGCCAGTAGTAAATTGACAGCCTACGAGCAGTACTTC; d_call: NA; j_call: TRBJ2-7; clone_size: NA; v_call: TRBV19
cdr3_aa: CASRERVGGAIEQYF; cdr3_nt: TGTGCCAGCAGAGAGCGGGTGGGGGGAGCCATCGAGCAGTACTTC; d_call: NA; j_call: TRBJ2-7; clone_size: NA; v_call: TRBV2
cdr3_aa: CASTEGAYSNQPQHF; cdr3_nt: TGTGCCAGCACGGAGGGGGCGTATAGCAATCAGCCCCAGCATTTT; d_call: TRBD1; j_call: TRBJ1-5; clone_size: NA; v_call: TRBV6-1
cdr3_aa: CASSPLGGQETQYF; cdr3_nt: TGTGCCAGTAGTCCCTTGGGGGGTCAAGAGACCCAGTACTTC; d_call: NA; j_call: TRBJ2-5; clone_size: NA; v_call: TRBV19
cdr3_aa: CASAGGLGTEAFF; cdr3_nt: TGTGCCAGTGCGGGTGGTCTGGGCACTGAAGCTTTCTTT; d_call: NA; j_call: TRBJ1-1; clone_size: NA; v_call: TRBV2
cdr3_aa: CASSEAPGTGGVDTQYF; cdr3_nt: TGTGCCAGCAGTGAAGCCCCCGGGACAGGGGGCGTAGATACGCAGTATTTT; d_call: TRBD1; j_call: TRBJ2-3; clone_size: NA; v_call: TRBV6-1
cdr3_aa: CATDGLAGGPSTQYF; cdr3_nt: TGTGCCACTGACGGACTAGCGGGAGGGCCTAGTACGCAGTATTTT; d_call: TRBD2; j_call: TRBJ2-3; clone_size: NA; v_call: TRBV5-5
cdr3_aa: CASSMQRQLHTDTQYF; cdr3_nt: TGTGCCAGTAGTATGCAACGACAGCTACACACAGATACGCAGTATTTT; d_call: NA; j_call: TRBJ2-3; clone_size: NA; v_call: TRBV19
cdr3_aa: CASSLGGANYGYTF; cdr3_nt: TGTGCCAGCAGCTTAGGGGGAGCTAACTATGGCTACACCTTC; d_call: NA; j_call: TRBJ1-2; clone_size: NA; v_call: TRBV11-2
cdr3_aa: CASSPLKITVGSEQYF; cdr3_nt: TGTGCCAGCTCTCCCTTGAAAATCACGGTCGGTTCAGAGCAGTACTTC; d_call: NA; j_call: TRBJ2-7; clone_size: few; v_call: TRBV18
cdr3_aa: CASSQGEGLAGIYEQFF; cdr3_nt: TGTGCCAGCAGCCAGGGTGAGGGGCTAGCGGGGATATATGAGCAGTTCTTC; d_call: TRBD2; j_call: TRBJ2-1; clone_size: NA; v_call: TRBV14
cdr3_aa: CASVPGGNYGYTF; cdr3_nt: TGTGCCAGCGTTCCAGGGGGGAACTATGGCTACACCTTC; d_call: TRBD1; j_call: TRBJ1-2; clone_size: NA; v_call: TRBV2
cdr3_aa: CASSPDRGGYGYTF; cdr3_nt: TGTGCCAGCAGTCCCGATAGGGGGGGCTATGGCTACACCTTC; d_call: NA; j_call: TRBJ1-2; clone_size: NA; v_call: TRBV6-1
cdr3_aa: CAWSSGQVNTEAFF; cdr3_nt: TGTGCCTGGTCCTCGGGACAGGTGAACACTGAAGCTTTCTTT; d_call: TRBD1; j_call: TRBJ1-1; clone_size: NA; v_call: TRBV30
cdr3_aa: CASSDGQFSSGNTIYF; cdr3_nt: TGCGCCAGCAGCGACGGACAGTTCAGCTCTGGAAACACCATATATTTT; d_call: NA; j_call: TRBJ1-3; clone_size: NA; v_call: TRBV5-1
cdr3_aa: CASREGTPGGEKLFF; cdr3_nt: TGTGCCAGCAGGGAAGGGACCCCCGGAGGTGAAAAACTGTTTTTT; d_call: NA; j_call: TRBJ1-4; clone_size: NA; v_call: TRBV2
cdr3_aa: CAWSGRLYEAFF; cdr3_nt: TGTGCCTGGAGTGGCAGGCTCTATGAAGCTTTCTTT; d_call: NA; j_call: TRBJ1-1; clone_size: NA; v_call: TRBV30